This T cell receptor beta chain was found in a study of human T cells and chemical hapten exposure. MiXCR, run by TCRdb on the RACE reads, gives a single entry per CDR3 protein. The table includes about 270,000 distinct CDR3 sequences, around 7% detected once. Time point specified: pre-sensitization, week 0. Documented treatment: therapeutic diphenylcyclopropenone sensitization with weekly scalp DPC. Prior to each patch test being applied, blood was drawn. This clonotype was counted a few times. The CDR3 length is 12 residues. V was cut by 4 bases and J by 6 bases, with 8 bases left in between. Germline V gene lookup returns CDR1 SGHDT and CDR2 YYEEEE.

This sequence was found in a young man with alopecia areata. Some clones in this sample may be carry-over from other donors' samples. Here the sequenced sample was whole blood, taken in connection with sensitization to the hapten diphenylcyclopropenone (DPC). This chain links TRBV5-6 with TRBJ2-1, with a possible D match to TRBD2 (6 bases). The CDR3 here is CASSGDFNEQFF. The CDR3 DNA reads as TGTGCCAGCAGCGGGGACTTCAATGAGCAGTTCTTC.